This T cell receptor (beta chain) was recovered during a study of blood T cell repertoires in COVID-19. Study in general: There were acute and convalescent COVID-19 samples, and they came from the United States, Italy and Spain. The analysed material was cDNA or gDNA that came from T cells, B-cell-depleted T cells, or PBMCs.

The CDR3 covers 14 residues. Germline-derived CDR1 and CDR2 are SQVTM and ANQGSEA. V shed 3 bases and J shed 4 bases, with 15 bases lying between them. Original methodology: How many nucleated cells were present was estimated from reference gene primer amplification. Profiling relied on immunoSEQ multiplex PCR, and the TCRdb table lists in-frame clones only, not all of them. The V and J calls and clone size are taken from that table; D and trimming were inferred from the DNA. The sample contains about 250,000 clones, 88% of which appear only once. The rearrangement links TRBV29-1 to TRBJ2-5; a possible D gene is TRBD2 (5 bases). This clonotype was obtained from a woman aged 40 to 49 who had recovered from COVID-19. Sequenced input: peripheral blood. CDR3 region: CSVELPGSGETQYF. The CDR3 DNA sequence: TGCAGCGTTGAGCTCCCGGGGTCAGGAGAGACCCAGTACTTC.